Listed below are T cell receptor beta chains from one sample, sequenced in a study of chemoradiotherapy in HPV16-positive cancers. Repertoires were generated with immunoSEQ multiplex PCR, while TCRdb's copy carries only in-frame clones and drops some. The table shows approximately 5,600 clones, with 70% to 85% occurring only once. The sequenced sample was tumor tissue, obtained from a patient who underwent chemoradiotherapy. The receptors originated from a human donor with HPV-associated anogenital cancer. Each CDR3 is given with its conserved first and last residue. A D gene is named only where the DNA matches it firmly. Clone size is stated in some rows and not others, as once, few, many or a class when expanded.

D	J	size	V	DNA	CDR3
.	TRBJ2-5	few	TRBV30	TGTGCCTGGAGTGGGGCTCCTCCAGGGGTTCTAGAGACCCAGTACTTC	CAWSGAPPGVLETQYF
TRBD1	TRBJ2-7	.	TRBV29-1	TGCAGCGTTGAAGGTCTAGAGGACAGGAGCTCCTACGAGCAGTACTTC	CSVEGLEDRSSYEQYF
.	TRBJ2-2	.	TRBV30	TGTGCCTGGAAAACCACCGGGGAGCTGTTTTTT	CAWKTTGELFF
TRBD1	TRBJ1-5	.	TRBV27	TGTGCCAGCAACAGGGGGGGATATAGCAATCAGCCCCAGCATTTT	CASNRGGYSNQPQHF
.	TRBJ2-7	once	TRBV11-2	TGTGCCAGCAGCTTAGGGGGTAGCGGAGGTCTCCTGCACTACGAGCAGTACTTC	CASSLGGSGGLLHYEQYF
.	TRBJ2-3	.	TRBV9	TGTGCCAGCAGCGCGGTCCCGTTCCAGGATACGCAGTATTTT	CASSAVPFQDTQYF
.	TRBJ2-3	.	TRBV11-2	TGTGCCAGCAGCTTAGCTGGTGATACGCAGTATTTT	CASSLAGDTQYF
TRBD1	TRBJ1-1	.	TRBV4-2	TGTGCCAGCAGCCAAGGACAGGGGAACACTGAAGCTTTCTTT	CASSQGQGNTEAFF
TRBD2	TRBJ2-2	.	TRBV6-6	TGTGCCAGCAGTTACTCAAGCGGGAAAGCCGGGGAGCTGTTTTTT	CASSYSSGKAGELFF
TRBD2	TRBJ2-3	once	TRBV27	TGTGCCAGCATGATGACTAGCGGTACGGGGGATACGCAGTATTTT	CASMMTSGTGDTQYF
.	TRBJ2-1	.	TRBV9	TGTGCCAGCAGCCCCGGGGCTAGCGCCGACAATGAGCAGTTCTTC	CASSPGASADNEQFF
.	TRBJ1-5	.	TRBV6-1	TGTGCCAGCAGTGCAATGGGACAAGGCAATCAGCCCCAGCATTTT	CASSAMGQGNQPQHF
.	TRBJ1-1	few	TRBV6-6	TGTGCCAGCAGTTTACAGGGTACGAACACTGAAGCTTTCTTT	CASSLQGTNTEAFF
.	TRBJ2-7	.	TRBV5-4	TGTGCCAGCAGCTTGAGGGGGACGGCCTACGAGCAGTACTTC	CASSLRGTAYEQYF
.	TRBJ1-6	.	TRBV5-1	TGCGCCAGCAAGGGGGACCCTCGGTCTGGGGCCCTCCACTTT	CASKGDPRSGALHF
.	TRBJ2-7	few	TRBV7-9	TGTGCCAGCAGACTCGGGACTCGCGAGCAGTACTTC	CASRLGTREQYF
.	TRBJ2-2	.	TRBV5-1	TGCGCCAGCAGTGGGGGGGCCACGAACACCGGGGAGCTGTTTTTT	CASSGGATNTGELFF
.	TRBJ2-1	.	TRBV5-6	TGTGCCAGCAGCCTACTTAGTCTCCCTTACAATGAGCAGTTCTTC	CASSLLSLPYNEQFF
.	TRBJ1-4	.	TRBV7-3	TGTGCCAGCAGTCGGTCAGCTAATGAAAAACTGTTTTTT	CASSRSANEKLFF
.	TRBJ2-7	.	TRBV11-2	TGTGCCAGCAGCCCGGATATGGGCGTTCCCTACGAGCAGTACTTC	CASSPDMGVPYEQYF